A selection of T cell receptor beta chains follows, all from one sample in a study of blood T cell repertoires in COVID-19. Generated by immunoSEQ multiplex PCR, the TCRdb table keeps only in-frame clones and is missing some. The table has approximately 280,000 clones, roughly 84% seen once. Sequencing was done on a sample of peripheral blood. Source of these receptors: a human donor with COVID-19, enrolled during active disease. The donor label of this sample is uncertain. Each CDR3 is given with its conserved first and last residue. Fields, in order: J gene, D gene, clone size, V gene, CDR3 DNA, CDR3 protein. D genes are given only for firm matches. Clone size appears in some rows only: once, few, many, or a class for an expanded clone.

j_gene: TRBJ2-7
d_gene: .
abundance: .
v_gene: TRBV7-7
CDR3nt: TGTGCTAGCAGCTTACAGGCAGATTATTCCTACGAGCAGTACTTC
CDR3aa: CASSLQADYSYEQYF

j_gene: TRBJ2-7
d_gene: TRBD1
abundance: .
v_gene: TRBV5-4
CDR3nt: TGTGCCAGCAGCTTGGCCGGTGGACAGGGCGCGCTGTACGAGCAGTACTTC
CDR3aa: CASSLAGGQGALYEQYF

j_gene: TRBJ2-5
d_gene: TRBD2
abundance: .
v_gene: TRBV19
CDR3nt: TGTGCCAGTATGGGACTAGCAGCGGAGACCCAGTACTTC
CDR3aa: CASMGLAAETQYF

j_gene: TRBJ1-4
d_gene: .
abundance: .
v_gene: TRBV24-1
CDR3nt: TGTGCCACCAGTGCGCCAGGAGGGGAAAAACTGTTTTTT
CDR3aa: CATSAPGGEKLFF

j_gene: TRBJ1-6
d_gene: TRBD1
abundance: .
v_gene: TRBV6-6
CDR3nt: TGTGCCAGCAGTACAAGACAGGGGGATAATTCACCCCTCCACTTT
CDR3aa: CASSTRQGDNSPLHF

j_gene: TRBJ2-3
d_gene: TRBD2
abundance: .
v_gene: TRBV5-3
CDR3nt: TGTGCCAGAAGCGGACTAGCGGGAGTCACAGATACGCAGTATTTT
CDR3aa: CARSGLAGVTDTQYF

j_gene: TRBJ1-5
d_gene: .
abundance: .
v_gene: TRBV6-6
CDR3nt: TGTGCCAGCAGTTACTCGTCAGGAAGGCAGCCCCAGCATTTT
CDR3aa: CASSYSSGRQPQHF

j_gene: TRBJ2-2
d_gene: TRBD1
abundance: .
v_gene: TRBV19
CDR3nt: TGTGCCAGTAGTAAAACAGGGGGCATGGACACCGGGGAGCTGTTTTTT
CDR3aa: CASSKTGGMDTGELFF

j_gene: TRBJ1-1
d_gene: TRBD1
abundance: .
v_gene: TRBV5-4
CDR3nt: TGTGCCAGCAGCCCGGACAGGGTACGTATGAACACTGAAGCTTTCTTT
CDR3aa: CASSPDRVRMNTEAFF

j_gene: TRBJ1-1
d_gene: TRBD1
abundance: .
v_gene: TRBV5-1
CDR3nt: TGCGCCAGCAGCTTGCAGAATAACAGGGGCCCTGAAGCTTTCTTT
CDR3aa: CASSLQNNRGPEAFF

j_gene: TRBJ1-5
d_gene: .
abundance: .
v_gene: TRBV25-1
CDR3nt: TGTGCCAGCTCCGTCCCGGGTAGCAATCAGCCCCAGCATTTT
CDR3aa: CASSVPGSNQPQHF

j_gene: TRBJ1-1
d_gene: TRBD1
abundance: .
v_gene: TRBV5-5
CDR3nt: TGTGCCAGCAGTCGGCCGGGACAGGGATTCACTGAAGCTTTCTTT
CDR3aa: CASSRPGQGFTEAFF

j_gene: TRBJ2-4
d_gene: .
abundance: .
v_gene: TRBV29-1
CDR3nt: TGCAGCGTCGCCAGGGTAAAAGGCAAAAACATTCAGTACTTC
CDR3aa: CSVARVKGKNIQYF

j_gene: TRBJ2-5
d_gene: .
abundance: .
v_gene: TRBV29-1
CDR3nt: TGCAGCGTTGAATCGCCAGAACAAGAGACCCAGTACTTC
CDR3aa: CSVESPEQETQYF

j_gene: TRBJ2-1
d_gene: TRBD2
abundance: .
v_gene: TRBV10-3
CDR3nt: TGTGCCATCAATCCGGGACTAGGCAATGAGCAGTTCTTC
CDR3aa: CAINPGLGNEQFF

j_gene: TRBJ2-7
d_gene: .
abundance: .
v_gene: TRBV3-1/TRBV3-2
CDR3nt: TGTGCCAGCAGCCAACTAAGTGATGGTGCCTACGAGCAGTACTTC
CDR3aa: CASSQLSDGAYEQYF

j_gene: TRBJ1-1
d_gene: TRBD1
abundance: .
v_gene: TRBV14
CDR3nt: TGTGCCAGCACCCAGGGACAGTTAGAAGCTTTCTTT
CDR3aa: CASTQGQLEAFF

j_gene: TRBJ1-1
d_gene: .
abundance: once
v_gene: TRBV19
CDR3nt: TGTGCCAGTAGTATTGATCGTCCAGCTGAAGCTTTCTTT
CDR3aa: CASSIDRPAEAFF

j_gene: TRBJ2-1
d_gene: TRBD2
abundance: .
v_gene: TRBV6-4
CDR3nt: TGTGCCAGCAGTGTATCTAGCGGGAGGGCCGGGTACAATGAGCAGTTCTTC
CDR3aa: CASSVSSGRAGYNEQFF

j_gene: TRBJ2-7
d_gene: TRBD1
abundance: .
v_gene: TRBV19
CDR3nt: TGTGCCAGTAGTATGGGGACAGGTGTATACGAGCAGTACTTC
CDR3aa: CASSMGTGVYEQYF

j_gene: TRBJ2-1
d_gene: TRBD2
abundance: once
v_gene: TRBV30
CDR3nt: TGTGCCTGGAGTCAACTAGCGGGACTTGAGCAGTTCTTC
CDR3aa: CAWSQLAGLEQFF

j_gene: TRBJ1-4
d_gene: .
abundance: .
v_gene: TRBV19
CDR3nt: TGTGCCAGTAGTGATTCGACAGAACCTAATGAAAAACTGTTTTTT
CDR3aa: CASSDSTEPNEKLFF

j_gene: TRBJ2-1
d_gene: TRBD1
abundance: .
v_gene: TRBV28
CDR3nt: TGTGCCAGCAGTATCCGAAACAGGGGTAACAATGAGCAGTTCTTC
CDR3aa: CASSIRNRGNNEQFF

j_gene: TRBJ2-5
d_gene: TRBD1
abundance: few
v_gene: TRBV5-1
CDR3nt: TGCGCCAGCGGCATCAGGGGGCTAGAAGAGACCCAGTACTTC
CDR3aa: CASGIRGLEETQYF

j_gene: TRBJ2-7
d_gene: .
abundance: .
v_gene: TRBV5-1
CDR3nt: TGCGCCAGCAGCTTGTCCAGGGGTGGCGACGAGCAGTACTTC
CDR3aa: CASSLSRGGDEQYF

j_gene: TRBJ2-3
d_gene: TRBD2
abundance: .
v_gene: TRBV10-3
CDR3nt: TGTGCCATCCGGGAGGGCCTCACCACAGATACGCAGTATTTT
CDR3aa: CAIREGLTTDTQYF

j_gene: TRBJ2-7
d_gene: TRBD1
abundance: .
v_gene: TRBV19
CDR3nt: TGTGCCAGTAGTGCGATGATGAGGACAGGGGAAGGCTACGAGCAGTACTTC
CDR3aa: CASSAMMRTGEGYEQYF

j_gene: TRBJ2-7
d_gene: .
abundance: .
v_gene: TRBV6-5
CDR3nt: TGTGCCAGCAGGTGGGGGGATTCCTACGAGCAGTACTTC
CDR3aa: CASRWGDSYEQYF

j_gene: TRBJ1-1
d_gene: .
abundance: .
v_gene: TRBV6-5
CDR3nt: TGTGCCAGCAGCCGGGCCCTCGCGGGAGGGACTGAAGCTTTCTTT
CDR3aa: CASSRALAGGTEAFF

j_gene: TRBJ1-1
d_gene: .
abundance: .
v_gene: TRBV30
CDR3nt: TGTGCCTGGAGTCTCCAGGGGAACACTGAAGCTTTCTTT
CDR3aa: CAWSLQGNTEAFF

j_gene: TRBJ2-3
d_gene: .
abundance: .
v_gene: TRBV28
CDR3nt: TGTGCCAGCAGTTACGGTTGGGGGGACACAGATACGCAGTATTTT
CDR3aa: CASSYGWGDTDTQYF

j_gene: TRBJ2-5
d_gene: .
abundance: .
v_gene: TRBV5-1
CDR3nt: TGCGCCAGCGGAGTGTCTCAGGGGGAGACCCAGTACTTC
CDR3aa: CASGVSQGETQYF

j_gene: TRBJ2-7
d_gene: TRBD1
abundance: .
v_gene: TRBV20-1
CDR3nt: TGCAGGGGACAGGGAAGCCGCGAGCAGTACTTC
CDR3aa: CRGQGSREQYF

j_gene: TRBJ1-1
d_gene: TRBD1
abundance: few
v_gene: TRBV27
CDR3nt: TGTGCCAGCAGTTTATCTGGGACAGGGTTTAGGGACACTGAAGCTTTCTTT
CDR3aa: CASSLSGTGFRDTEAFF

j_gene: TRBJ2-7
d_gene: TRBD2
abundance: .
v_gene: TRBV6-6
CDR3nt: TGTGCCAGCAGTAGAGTTAGCGGGGGGGTAGGCGGGCAGTACTTC
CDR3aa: CASSRVSGGVGGQYF

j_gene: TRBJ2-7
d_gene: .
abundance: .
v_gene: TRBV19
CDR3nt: TGTGCCAGTAGTATAGCCCCTGGGGGCGGGCACGAGCAGTACTTC
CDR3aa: CASSIAPGGGHEQYF

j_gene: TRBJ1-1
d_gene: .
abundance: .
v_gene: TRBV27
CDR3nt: TGTGCCAGCAGTTTTTTTGGGCCGAACACTGAAGCTTTCTTT
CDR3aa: CASSFFGPNTEAFF

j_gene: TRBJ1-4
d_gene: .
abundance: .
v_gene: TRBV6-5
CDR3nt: TGTGCCAGCAGCCGTCGAGTACTGGGAGATGAAAAACTGTTTTTT
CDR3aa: CASSRRVLGDEKLFF

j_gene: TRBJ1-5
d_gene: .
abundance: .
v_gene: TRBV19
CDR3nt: TGTGCCAGTAGTACCCCCCGTCGTAACAATCAGCCCCAGCATTTT
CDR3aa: CASSTPRRNNQPQHF

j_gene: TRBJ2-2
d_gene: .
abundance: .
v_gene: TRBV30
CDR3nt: TGTGCCTGGACTCAGGGGACGAACACCGGGGAGCTGTTTTTT
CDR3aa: CAWTQGTNTGELFF

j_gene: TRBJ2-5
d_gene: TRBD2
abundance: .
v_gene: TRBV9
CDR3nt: TGTGCCAGCAGCGTAGGAACCCCGACTAGCGGACAAGAGACCCAGTACTTC
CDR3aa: CASSVGTPTSGQETQYF

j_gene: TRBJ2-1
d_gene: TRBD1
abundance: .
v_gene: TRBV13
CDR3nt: TGTGCCAGCAGCCCACGGACAGGGGGCAATGAGCAGTTCTTC
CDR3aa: CASSPRTGGNEQFF

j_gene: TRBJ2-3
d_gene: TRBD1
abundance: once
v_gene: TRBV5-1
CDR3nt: TGCGCCAGCAGCTTGGGGACAGGGGCCGATACGCAGTATTTT
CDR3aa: CASSLGTGADTQYF

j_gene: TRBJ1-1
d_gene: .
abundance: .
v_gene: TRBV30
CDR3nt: TGTGCCTGGAGTGGAGGGGGGAACACTGAAGCTTTCTTT
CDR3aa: CAWSGGGNTEAFF

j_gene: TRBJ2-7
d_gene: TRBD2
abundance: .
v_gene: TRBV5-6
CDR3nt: TGTGCCAGCAGACCCCCGGGGGAGGGTAAAGGGGAGCAGTACTTC
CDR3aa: CASRPPGEGKGEQYF

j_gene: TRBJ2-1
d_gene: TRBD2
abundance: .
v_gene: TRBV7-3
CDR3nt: TGTGCCAGCAGTTTGACCCCGGGACTAGTCTACAATGAGCAGTTCTTC
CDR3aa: CASSLTPGLVYNEQFF

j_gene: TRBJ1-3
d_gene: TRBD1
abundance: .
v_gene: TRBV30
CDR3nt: TGTGCCTGGAGCGCTGACAGGGCAAGCTCTGGAAACACCATATATTTT
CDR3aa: CAWSADRASSGNTIYF

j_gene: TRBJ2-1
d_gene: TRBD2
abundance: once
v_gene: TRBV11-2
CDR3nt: TGTGCCAGCAGCTCGGGACTAGCTCGCTCCTACAATGAGCAGTTCTTC
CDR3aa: CASSSGLARSYNEQFF

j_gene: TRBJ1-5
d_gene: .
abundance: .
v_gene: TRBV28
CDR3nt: TGTGCCAGCAGGGGGGCAGGAGACAATCAGCCCCAGCATTTT
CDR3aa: CASRGAGDNQPQHF